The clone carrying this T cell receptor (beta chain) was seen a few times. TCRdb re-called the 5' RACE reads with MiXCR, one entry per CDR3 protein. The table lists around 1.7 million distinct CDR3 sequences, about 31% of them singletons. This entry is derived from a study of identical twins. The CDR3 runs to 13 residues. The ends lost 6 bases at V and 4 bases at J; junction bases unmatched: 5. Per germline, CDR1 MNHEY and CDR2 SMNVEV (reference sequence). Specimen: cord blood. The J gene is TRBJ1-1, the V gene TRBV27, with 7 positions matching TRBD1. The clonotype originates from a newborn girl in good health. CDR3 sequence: CASSGAGGTEAFF. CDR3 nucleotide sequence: TGTGCCAGCAGCGGGGCAGGGGGCACTGAAGCTTTCTTT.